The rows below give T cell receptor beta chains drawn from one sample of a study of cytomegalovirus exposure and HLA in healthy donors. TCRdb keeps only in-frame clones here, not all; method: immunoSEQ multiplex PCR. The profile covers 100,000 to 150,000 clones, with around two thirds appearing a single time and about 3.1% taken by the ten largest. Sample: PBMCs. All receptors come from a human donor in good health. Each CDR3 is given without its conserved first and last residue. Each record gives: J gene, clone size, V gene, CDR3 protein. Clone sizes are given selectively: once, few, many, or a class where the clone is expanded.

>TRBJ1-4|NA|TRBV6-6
ASSYAGGPPNEKLF
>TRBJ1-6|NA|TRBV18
ASSPAGNSPLH
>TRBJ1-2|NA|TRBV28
ASSSGQGIRGYT
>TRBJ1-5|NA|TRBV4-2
ASSQEDRGQDQPQH
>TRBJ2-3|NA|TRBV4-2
ASSQGNREGDTQY
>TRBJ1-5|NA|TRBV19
ASSPSRGEQPQH
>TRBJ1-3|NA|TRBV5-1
ASSLGGPRSGNTIY
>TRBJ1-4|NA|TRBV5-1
ASSSTGWDFDEKLF
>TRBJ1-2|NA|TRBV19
ASSTGAVGAYYGYT
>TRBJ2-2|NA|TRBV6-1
ASSEFSGELF
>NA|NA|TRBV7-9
ASSLGAQGTSYEQY
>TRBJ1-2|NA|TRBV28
ASRQTGGGGYT
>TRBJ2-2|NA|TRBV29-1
SVTNNAGELF
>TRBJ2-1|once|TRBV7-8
ASSLVPSGGYNEQF
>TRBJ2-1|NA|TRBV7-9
SSSVWRGNSYNEQF
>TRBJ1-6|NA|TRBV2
ASSPRPPYNSPLH
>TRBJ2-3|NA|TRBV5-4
ASSLGADTQY
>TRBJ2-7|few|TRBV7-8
ASSSTQGYEQY
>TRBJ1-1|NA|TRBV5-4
ASSLGGQGGLAEAF
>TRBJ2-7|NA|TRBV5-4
ASSLSPRPADQQGAYEQY
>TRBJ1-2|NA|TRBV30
AWTGTGGWSGYT
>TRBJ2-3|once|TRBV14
ASSPHPLQGGFWGGASTDTQY
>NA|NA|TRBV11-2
ASSSPRWGGYYEQY
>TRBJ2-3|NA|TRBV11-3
ASSLWGGADTQY
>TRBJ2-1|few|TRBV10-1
ASLRSGGRSYNEQF
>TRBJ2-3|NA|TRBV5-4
ASSLGRSGRPEDTQY
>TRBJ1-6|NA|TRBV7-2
ASSTTGLVTPLH